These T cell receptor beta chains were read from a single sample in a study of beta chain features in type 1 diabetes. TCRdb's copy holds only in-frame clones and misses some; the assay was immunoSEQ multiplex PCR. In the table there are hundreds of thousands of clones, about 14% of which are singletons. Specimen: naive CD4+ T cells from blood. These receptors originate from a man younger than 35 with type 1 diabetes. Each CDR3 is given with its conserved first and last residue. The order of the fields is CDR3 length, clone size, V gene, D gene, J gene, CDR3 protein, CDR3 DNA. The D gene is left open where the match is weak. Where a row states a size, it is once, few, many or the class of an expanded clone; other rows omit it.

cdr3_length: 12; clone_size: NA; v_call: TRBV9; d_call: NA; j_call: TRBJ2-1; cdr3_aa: CASSVFYNEQFF; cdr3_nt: TGTGCCAGCAGCGTATTCTACAATGAGCAGTTCTTC
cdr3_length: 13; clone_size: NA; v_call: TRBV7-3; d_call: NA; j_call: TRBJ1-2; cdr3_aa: CASSLTGKDNCTF; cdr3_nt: TGTGCCAGCAGCTTAACAGGGAAGGACAATTGCACCTTC
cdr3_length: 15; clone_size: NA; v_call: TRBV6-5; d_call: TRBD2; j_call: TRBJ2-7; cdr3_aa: CASSYKREVPYEQYF; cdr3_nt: TGTGCCAGCAGTTATAAGCGGGAGGTTCCCTACGAGCAGTACTTC
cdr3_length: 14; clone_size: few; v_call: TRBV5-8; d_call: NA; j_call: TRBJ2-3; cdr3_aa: CASSLGGLVDTQYF; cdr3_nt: TGTGCCAGCAGCTTGGGAGGGTTAGTAGATACGCAGTATTTT
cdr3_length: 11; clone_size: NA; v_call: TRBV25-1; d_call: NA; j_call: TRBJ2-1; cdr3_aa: CASSEYYEQFF; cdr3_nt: TGTGCCAGCAGTGAATATTATGAGCAGTTCTTC
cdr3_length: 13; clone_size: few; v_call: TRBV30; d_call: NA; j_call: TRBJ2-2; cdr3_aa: CAWRQQNTGELFF; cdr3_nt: TGTGCCTGGAGACAGCAGAACACCGGGGAGCTGTTTTTT
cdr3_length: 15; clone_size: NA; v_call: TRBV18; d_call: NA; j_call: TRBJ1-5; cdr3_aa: CASSPGEGNNQPQHF; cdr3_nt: TGTGCCAGCTCACCAGGGGAGGGGAACAATCAGCCCCAGCATTTT
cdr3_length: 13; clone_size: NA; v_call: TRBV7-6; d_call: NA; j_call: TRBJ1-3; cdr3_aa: CASSTQGGNTIYF; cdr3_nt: TGTGCCAGCAGCACTCAGGGGGGAAACACCATATATTTT
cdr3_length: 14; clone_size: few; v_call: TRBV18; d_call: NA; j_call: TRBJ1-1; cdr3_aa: CASSPPGGSTEAFF; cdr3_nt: TGTGCCAGCTCACCACCGGGAGGTAGCACTGAAGCTTTCTTT
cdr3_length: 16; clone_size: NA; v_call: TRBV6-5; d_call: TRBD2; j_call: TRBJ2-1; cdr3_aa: CASSFFGGSSYNEQFF; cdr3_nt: TGTGCCAGCAGTTTCTTCGGCGGGAGCTCCTACAATGAGCAGTTCTTC
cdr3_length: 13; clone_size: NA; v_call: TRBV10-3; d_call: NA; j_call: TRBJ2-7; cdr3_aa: CAISGRASYEQYF; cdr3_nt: TGTGCCATCAGTGGCAGGGCCTCCTACGAGCAGTACTTC
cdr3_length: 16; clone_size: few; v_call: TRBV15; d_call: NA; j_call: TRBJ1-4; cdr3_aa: CATSRENGQSIEKLFF; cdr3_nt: TGTGCCACCAGCCGAGAAAATGGACAGAGCATCGAAAAACTGTTTTTT
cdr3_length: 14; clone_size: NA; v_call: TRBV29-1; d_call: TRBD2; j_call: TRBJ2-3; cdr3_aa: CSVHTSGSPDTQYF; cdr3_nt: TGCAGCGTCCATACTAGCGGGAGCCCCGATACGCAGTATTTT
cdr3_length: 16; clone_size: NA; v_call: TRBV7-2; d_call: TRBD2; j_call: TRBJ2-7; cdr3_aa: CASSRRTSGSPYEQYF; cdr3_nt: TGTGCCAGCAGCCGGAGGACTAGCGGGAGTCCCTACGAGCAGTACTTC
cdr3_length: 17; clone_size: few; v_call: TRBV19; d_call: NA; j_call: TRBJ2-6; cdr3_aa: CASSIQPGTAGANVLTF; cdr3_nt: TGTGCCAGTAGTATTCAACCGGGTACGGCTGGGGCCAACGTCCTGACTTTC
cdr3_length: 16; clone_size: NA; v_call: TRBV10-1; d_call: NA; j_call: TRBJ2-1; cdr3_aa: CASSGLAASSYNEQFF; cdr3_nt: TGCGCCAGCAGTGGATTAGCGGCTAGCTCCTACAATGAGCAGTTCTTC
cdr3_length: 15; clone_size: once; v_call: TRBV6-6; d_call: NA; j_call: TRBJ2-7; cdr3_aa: CASSPKMVGGFEQYF; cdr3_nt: TGTGCCAGCAGTCCTAAGATGGTGGGGGGATTCGAGCAGTACTTC
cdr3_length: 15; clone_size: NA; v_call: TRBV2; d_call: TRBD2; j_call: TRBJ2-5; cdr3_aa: CASKGGTSGPGTQYF; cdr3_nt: TGTGCCAGCAAAGGGGGGACTAGCGGCCCCGGGACCCAGTACTTC
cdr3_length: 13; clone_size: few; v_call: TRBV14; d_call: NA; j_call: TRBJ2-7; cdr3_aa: CASSQAGGYEQYF; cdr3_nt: TGTGCCAGCAGCCAAGCTGGGGGGTACGAGCAGTACTTC
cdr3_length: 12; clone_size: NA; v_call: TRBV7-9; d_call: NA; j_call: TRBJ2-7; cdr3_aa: CASSLPNYEQYF; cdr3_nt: TGTGCCAGCAGCTTACCCAACTACGAGCAGTACTTC
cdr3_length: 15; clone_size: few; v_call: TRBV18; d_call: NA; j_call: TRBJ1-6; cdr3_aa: CASSPRQAGDSPLHF; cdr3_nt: TGTGCCAGCTCACCTCGGCAAGCCGGCGATTCACCCCTCCACTTT
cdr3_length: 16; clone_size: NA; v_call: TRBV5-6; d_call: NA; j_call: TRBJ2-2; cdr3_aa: CASSPGLRGNTGELFF; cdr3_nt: TGTGCCAGCAGCCCCGGACTTAGGGGGAACACCGGGGAGCTGTTTTTT
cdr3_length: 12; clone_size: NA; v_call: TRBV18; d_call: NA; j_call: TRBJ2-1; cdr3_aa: CASSPPTHIRFF; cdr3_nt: TGTGCCAGCTCACCACCGACCCATATACGATTCTTC
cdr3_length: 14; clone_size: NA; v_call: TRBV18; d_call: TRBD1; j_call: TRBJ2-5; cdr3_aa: CASSPPQGVQTQYF; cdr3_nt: TGTGCCAGCTCACCACCGCAGGGGGTGCAGACCCAGTACTTC
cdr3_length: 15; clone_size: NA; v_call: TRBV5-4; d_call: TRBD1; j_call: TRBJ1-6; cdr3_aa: CASSLMGQGFTPLHF; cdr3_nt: TGTGCCAGCAGCTTGATGGGACAGGGTTTTACACCCCTCCACTTT
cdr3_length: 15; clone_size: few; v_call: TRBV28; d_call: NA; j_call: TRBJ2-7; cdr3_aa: CASSLDTDGDYEQYF; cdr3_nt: TGTGCCAGCAGTTTAGACACGGACGGTGACTACGAGCAGTACTTC
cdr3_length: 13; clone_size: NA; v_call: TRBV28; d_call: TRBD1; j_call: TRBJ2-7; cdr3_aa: CASSSGTGDEQYF; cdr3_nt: TGTGCCAGCTCCTCCGGGACAGGGGACGAGCAGTACTTC
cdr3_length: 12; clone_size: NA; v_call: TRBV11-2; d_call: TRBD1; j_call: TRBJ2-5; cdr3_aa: CASSTTTGPQYF; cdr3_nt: TGTGCCAGCAGCACGACGACAGGGCCCCAGTACTTC
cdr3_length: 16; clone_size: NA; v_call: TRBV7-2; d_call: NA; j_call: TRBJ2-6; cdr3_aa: CASSQDGGSGANVLTF; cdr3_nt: TGTGCCAGCAGCCAAGATGGGGGCTCTGGGGCCAACGTCCTGACTTTC
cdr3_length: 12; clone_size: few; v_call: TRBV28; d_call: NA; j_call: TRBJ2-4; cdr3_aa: CASSLPKNIQYF; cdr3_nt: TGTGCCAGCAGTTTGCCCAAAAACATTCAGTACTTC
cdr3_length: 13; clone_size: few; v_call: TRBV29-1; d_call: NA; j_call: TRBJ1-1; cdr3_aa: CSVDPTGWGEAFF; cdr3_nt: TGCAGCGTGGACCCTACAGGGTGGGGTGAAGCTTTCTTT
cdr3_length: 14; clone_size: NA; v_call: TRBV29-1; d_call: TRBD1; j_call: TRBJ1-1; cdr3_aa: CSVRSSRDRVQAFF; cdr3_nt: TGCAGCGTTAGATCCTCCAGGGACAGAGTTCAAGCTTTCTTT
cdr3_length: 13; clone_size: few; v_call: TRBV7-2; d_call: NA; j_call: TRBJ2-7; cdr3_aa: CASGSGSAYEQYF; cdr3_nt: TGTGCCAGCGGTTCGGGGTCGGCCTACGAGCAGTACTTC
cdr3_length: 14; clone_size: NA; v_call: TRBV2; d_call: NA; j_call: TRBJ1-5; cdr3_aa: CASSPGVYNQPQHF; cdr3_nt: TGTGCCAGCAGTCCAGGGGTGTACAATCAGCCCCAGCATTTT
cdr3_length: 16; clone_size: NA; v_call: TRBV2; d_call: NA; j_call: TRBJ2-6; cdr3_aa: CASSAGRNSGANVLTF; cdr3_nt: TGTGCCAGCAGCGCGGGACGGAACTCTGGGGCCAACGTCCTGACTTTC
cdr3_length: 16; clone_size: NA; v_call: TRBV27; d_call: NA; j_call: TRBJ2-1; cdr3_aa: CASSQSETAGYNEQFF; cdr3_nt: TGTGCCAGCAGTCAGTCCGAGACCGCGGGCTACAATGAGCAGTTCTTC
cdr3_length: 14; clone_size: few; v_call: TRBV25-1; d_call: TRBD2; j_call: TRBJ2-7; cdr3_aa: CASRVGDGGYEQYF; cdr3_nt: TGTGCCAGCAGGGTAGGGGACGGGGGGTACGAGCAGTACTTC
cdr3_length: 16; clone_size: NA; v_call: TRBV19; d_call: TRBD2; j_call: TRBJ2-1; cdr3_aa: CASSGLAGGDYNEQFF; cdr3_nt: TGTGCCAGTAGTGGACTAGCGGGAGGGGACTACAATGAGCAGTTCTTC
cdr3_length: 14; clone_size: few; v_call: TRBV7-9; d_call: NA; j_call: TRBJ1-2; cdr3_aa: CASSPDGANYGYTF; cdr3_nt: TGTGCCAGCAGTCCGGACGGGGCTAACTATGGCTACACCTTC
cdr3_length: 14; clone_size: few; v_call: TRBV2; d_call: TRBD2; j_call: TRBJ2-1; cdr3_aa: CASSRLAGGHEQFF; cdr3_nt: TGTGCCAGCTCTAGACTAGCGGGAGGCCATGAGCAGTTCTTC
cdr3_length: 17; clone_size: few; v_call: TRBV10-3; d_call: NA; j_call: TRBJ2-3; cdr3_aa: CAIRDATTGRGTDTQYF; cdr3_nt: TGTGCCATCAGGGACGCTACCACAGGGCGAGGCACAGATACGCAGTATTTT
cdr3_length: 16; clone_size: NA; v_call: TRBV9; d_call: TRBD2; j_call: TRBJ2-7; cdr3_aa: CASSPSLAGGYYEQYF; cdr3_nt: TGTGCCAGCAGCCCATCACTAGCGGGAGGGTATTACGAGCAGTACTTC
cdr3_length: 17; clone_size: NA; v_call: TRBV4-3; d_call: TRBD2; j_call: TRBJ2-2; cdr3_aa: CASSQGLSGVSTGELFF; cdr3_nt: TGCGCCAGCAGCCAAGGACTAAGCGGGGTTTCCACCGGGGAGCTGTTTTTT
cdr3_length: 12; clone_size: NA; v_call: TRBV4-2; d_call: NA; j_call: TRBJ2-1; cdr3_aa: CASSQINNEQFF; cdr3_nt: TGTGCCAGCAGCCAAATAAACAATGAGCAGTTCTTC
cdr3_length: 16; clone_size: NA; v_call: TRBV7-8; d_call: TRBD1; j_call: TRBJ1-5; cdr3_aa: CASSSQGAAGGQPQHF; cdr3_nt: TGTGCCAGCAGCTCTCAGGGGGCGGCGGGGGGCCAGCCCCAGCATTTT
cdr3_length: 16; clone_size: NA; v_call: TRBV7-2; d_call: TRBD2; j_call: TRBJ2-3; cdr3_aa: CASSSRGAGSTDTQYF; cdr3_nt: TGTGCCAGCAGCTCCCGGGGAGCGGGAAGCACAGATACGCAGTATTTT
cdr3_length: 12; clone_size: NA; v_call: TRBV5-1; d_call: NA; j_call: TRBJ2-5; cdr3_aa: CASGEGAGAQYF; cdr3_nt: TGCGCCAGCGGGGAAGGGGCTGGCGCCCAGTACTTC
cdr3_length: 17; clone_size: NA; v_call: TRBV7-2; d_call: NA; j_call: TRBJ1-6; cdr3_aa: CASSLGAGYSYNSPLHF; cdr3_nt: TGTGCCAGCAGCTTAGGTGCAGGGTACTCCTATAATTCACCCCTCCACTTT
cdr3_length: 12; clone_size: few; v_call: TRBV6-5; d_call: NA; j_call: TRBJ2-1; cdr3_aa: CASSYGINEQFF; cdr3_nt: TGTGCCAGCAGTTACGGCATCAATGAGCAGTTCTTC